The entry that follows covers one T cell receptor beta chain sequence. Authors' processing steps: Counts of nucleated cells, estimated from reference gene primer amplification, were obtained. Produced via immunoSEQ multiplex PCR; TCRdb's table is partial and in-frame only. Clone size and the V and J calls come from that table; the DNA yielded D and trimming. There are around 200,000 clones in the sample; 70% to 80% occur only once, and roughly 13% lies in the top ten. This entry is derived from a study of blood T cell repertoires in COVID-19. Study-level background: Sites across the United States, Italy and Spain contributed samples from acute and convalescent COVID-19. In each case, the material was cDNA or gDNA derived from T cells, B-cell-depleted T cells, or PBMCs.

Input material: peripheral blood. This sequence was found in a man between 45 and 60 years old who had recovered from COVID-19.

In DNA, the CDR3 is TGTGCCAGCAGTGAGTGGACTGAAAGCTCCTACGAGCAGTACTTC. Translating gives CASSEWTESSYEQYF. V gene TRBV6-1 combines with J gene TRBJ2-7, with a weak D call TRBD2 (5 bases). In germline, CDR1 is MNHNS, CDR2 SASEGT. The CDR3 sequence is 15 residues long. V gave up 3 bases and J gave up 0 bases, with 12 bases separating them.